The T cell receptor (beta chain) under discussion was sequenced for a study of cytomegalovirus exposure and HLA in healthy donors. The study's findings and limits: It was reported in a later analysis that an Asian-associated ancestry cluster showed fewer N-insertions than the approximately 670-donor mean. An analysis that was carried out later associated 16,000 or so TCR beta sequences with HLA alleles at 0.05 false discovery rate. A list of approximately 160 TCR beta chains associated with cytomegalovirus was given.

In its sample, this clone was seen a few times. Its target is not known. Germline lookup yields CDR1 MNHNS and CDR2 SASEGT. This CDR3 comprises 14 residues. The J segment lost 2 bases and the V segment lost 3 bases, leaving 3 bases of the junction unmatched. The PCR had 60 Vbeta and 13 Jbeta primers. TCRdb's table, derived via immunoSEQ multiplex PCR, lists solely in-frame clones and lacks some. The data hold about 210,000 clones, with approximately 80% observed a single time. The source material was PBMCs. The clonotype comes from a woman between 25 and 40 years old in good health and CMV-seropositive. The genes are TRBV6-1 and TRBJ2-7; 8 positions match TRBD2. CDR3 sequence: CASSDPGLAYEQYF. DNA for the CDR3: TGTGCCAGCAGTGACCCGGGACTAGCCTACGAGCAGTACTTC.